This T cell receptor beta chain derives from a study of cytomegalovirus exposure and HLA in healthy donors. Study-level results: Previous analysis showed most TCR beta V segments were productive about 90% or about 30% of the time. In a later analysis, TCR association rates varied by HLA locus: DRB1 most, HLA-C fewest.

Both 60 Vbeta primers and 13 Jbeta primers went into the PCR. The repertoire was sequenced with immunoSEQ multiplex PCR; TCRdb's copy has only in-frame clones and lacks some. The sample holds under 200,000 clones; about 84% are singletons and the top ten take under 1.5%. About this clone itself: Its target is not known.

Germline CDR1 SGHKS, CDR2 YYEKEE (reference sequence). The CDR3 has 16 residues. The trim removed 0 bases at V and 3 bases at J, leaving 8 bases unmatched. This TCR came from a man in his forties or fifties in good health and CMV-seropositive. Sequences were obtained from PBMCs. V and J are TRBV5-5 and TRBJ2-7; 8 nucleotides align to TRBD1. This CDR3 is CASSLAATGGYYEQYF. In DNA form, the CDR3 reads TGTGCCAGCAGCTTGGCCGCCACAGGGGGGTACTACGAGCAGTACTTC.